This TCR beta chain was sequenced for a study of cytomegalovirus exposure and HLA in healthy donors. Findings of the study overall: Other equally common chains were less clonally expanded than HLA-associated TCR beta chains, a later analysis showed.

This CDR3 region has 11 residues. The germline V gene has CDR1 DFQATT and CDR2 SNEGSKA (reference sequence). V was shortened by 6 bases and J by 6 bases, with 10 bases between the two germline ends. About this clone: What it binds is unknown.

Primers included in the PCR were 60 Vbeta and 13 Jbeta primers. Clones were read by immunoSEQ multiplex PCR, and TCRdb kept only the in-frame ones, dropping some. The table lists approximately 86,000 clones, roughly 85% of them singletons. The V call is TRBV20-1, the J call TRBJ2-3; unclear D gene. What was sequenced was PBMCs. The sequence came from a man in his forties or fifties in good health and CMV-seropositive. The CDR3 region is CSADFGDTQYF. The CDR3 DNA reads TGCAGTGCCGACTTCGGGGATACGCAGTATTTT.